Presented here are 3 T cell receptor beta chains from one specimen sequenced in a study of T cell repertoires in cytomegalovirus infection. TCRdb processed the reads anew with MiXCR; each CDR3 protein has one entry. Among roughly 280,000 distinct CDR3 sequences listed, under 25% were seen once. Their target antigens are unknown. Specimen: cultured PBMCs, collected from culture after CMV antigen stimulation. Source of these receptors: a human donor in good health (CMV status not recorded). Some clones in this sample may be carry-over from other donors' samples.

This clonotype showed up many times. The rearrangement links TRBV27 to TRBJ2-2; 7 nucleotides match TRBD2. Germline values: CDR1 MNHEY, CDR2 SMNVEV (reference sequence). The junction had 1 base not matched to a gene; V was cut back by 6 bases and J by 6 bases. This CDR3 is built from 12 residues. This chain's CDR3 is CASRRGAGELFF. The CDR3 nucleotides read TGTGCCAGCAGACGGGGGGCCGGGGAGCTGTTTTTT.

This clonotype was seen at least ten times. This chain uses TRBV7-2 with TRBJ2-7; D uncertain. The CDR3 loop spans 14 amino acids. The germline gives CDR1 SGHTA, CDR2 FQGNSA. V gave up 5 bases and J gave up 5 bases, with 16 bases separating them. CDR3 in DNA: TGTGCCAGCAGCCCTAAATCACAGTCTCACGAGCAGTACTTC. As protein: CASSPKSQSHEQYF.

This clonotype has ten or more counts. The V call is TRBV7-8, the J call TRBJ2-5; 11 bases map to TRBD1. J gave up 5 bases and V 4 bases, and 9 bases lay outside the gene matches. Germline V gives CDR1 SGHVS, CDR2 FQNEAQ. The CDR3 covers 16 residues. The CDR3 DNA follows: TGTGCCAGCAGCTCAACCGGGACAGGGGGTTTCGAGACCCAGTACTTC. Translation: CASSSTGTGGFETQYF.